The 20 T cell receptor beta chains reported below all come from one sample, sequenced in a study of T-cell reconstitution after alpha-beta-depleted transplantation in children. Molecular barcoding with unique molecular identifiers was used for the TCRbeta library. TCRdb analysed the PCR reads with MiXCR anew, one entry per CDR3 protein. The sample shows 150,000 to 200,000 distinct CDR3 sequences, 8.5% to 14% of them seen only once. The sample was PBMCs, taken before TCRalphabeta/CD19-depleted stem cell transplant. The receptors derive from a boy under 10 years old with acute myeloid leukemia, due to receive a stem cell transplant.

The chain joins TRBV6-1 to TRBJ2-3; 7 nucleotides line up with TRBD1. This CDR3 contains 15 residues. J lost 7 bases, V lost 7 bases, and 14 bases had no gene match. Germline V CDR1 and CDR2: MNHNS, SASEGT. The CDR3: CASNAKTGCMNTQYF. In nucleotides, the CDR3 is TGTGCCAGCAATGCTAAGACAGGGTGCATGAATACGCAGTATTTT.

This clonotype was picked up many times. The chain uses TRBV20-1 and TRBJ2-6; D is undetermined. The CDR3 consists of 15 residues. V gave up 2 bases and J gave up 0 bases, with 8 bases separating them. In germline, CDR1 is DFQATT, CDR2 SNEGSKA (reference sequence). CDR3 sequence reads: CSARKGPSGANVLTF. CDR3 DNA: TGCAGTGCTAGAAAAGGGCCCTCTGGGGCCAACGTCCTGACTTTC.

This clonotype was detected many times. The chain recombines TRBV7-9 with TRBJ2-1; 8 nucleotides line up with TRBD1. The V segment lost 5 bases and the J segment 6 bases; nucleotides outside the gene matches: 6. The CDR3 sequence is 14 residues long. CDR1 and CDR2 from the germline V gene are SEHNR and FQNEAQ (reference sequence). Here the CDR3 reads CASSPHTGGNEQFF. Written as DNA, the CDR3 is TGTGCCAGCAGCCCACACACAGGGGGCAATGAGCAGTTCTTC.

This clonotype occurred many times. The chain employs TRBV5-1 and TRBJ2-1, with 11 bases that match TRBD2. Germline V gene data show CDR1 as SGHRS and CDR2 as YFSETQ. The CDR3 spans 17 residues. After removal of 1 base from V and 8 bases from J, the junction contained 11 bases not matched to a gene. The CDR3 DNA sequence: TGCGCCAGCAGCTTGACCCTGATAGCGGGAGGGTTGGATGAGCAGTTCTTC. Translation gives CASSLTLIAGGLDEQFF.

At least ten counts were recorded for this clonotype. The V call is TRBV10-3, the J call TRBJ2-7; D perhaps matches TRBD1 (6 bases). The germline CDR1 and CDR2 sequences are ENHRY and SYGVKD. This CDR3 is built from 11 residues. Deletions cut 10 bases from V and 3 bases from J, with 10 bases between. The CDR3 loop reads CATKDSYEQYF. CDR3 DNA: TGTGCCACTAAGGACAGCTACGAGCAGTACTTC.

This clonotype was detected ten times or more. V is TRBV7-3 and J is TRBJ1-5; perhaps TRBD1 as D (5 bases). The length of the CDR3 is 14 residues. The V end lost 5 bases, the J end lost 4 bases, and 12 bases lay between the germline ends. Germline V gives CDR1 SGHTA, CDR2 FQGTGA. The DNA of the CDR3 is TGTGCCAGCAGCACCAGACAGCCTAATCAGCCCCAGCATTTT. Amino acids: CASSTRQPNQPQHF.

This clonotype has a count of ten or more. The chain joins TRBV7-7 to TRBJ2-5; TRBD1 agrees at 7 bases. The CDR3 is made up of 13 amino acids. Germline trimming cut 1 base from V and 5 bases from J; bases unmatched to any gene: 1. The V gene's germline CDR1 is SSHAT and CDR2 FNYEAQ (reference sequence). The CDR3 is CASSLEGGETQYF. DNA for the CDR3: TGTGCCAGCAGCTTAGAAGGGGGCGAGACCCAGTACTTC.

As regards this clonotype: A read error may explain this, as a much larger clone is one base away. This rearrangement joins TRBV27 to TRBJ2-1; 9 nucleotides match TRBD2. V trimming: 4 bases; J trimming: 5 bases; junction bases outside the gene matches: 9. In germline, CDR1 is MNHEY, CDR2 SMNVEV (reference sequence). The CDR3 runs to 16 residues. CDR3 protein: CASSSLAGASNNEQFF. CDR3 bases: TGTGCCAGCAGTTCCTTAGCGGGAGCCAGTAACAATGAGCAGTTCTTC.

This clonotype has only a few counts. The chain recombines TRBV20-1 with TRBJ2-3; TRBD2 aligns across 10 bases. There are 18 residues in the CDR3. The germline gives CDR1 DFQATT, CDR2 SNEGSKA (reference sequence). The V and J ends lost 0 bases and 8 bases, in that order; junction bases with no gene match: 17. CDR3 bases: TGCAGTGCTAGAGATAGCGAAGCGGGAGGGGGAATTGCGGGTACGCAGTATTTT. This encodes CSARDSEAGGGIAGTQYF.

In its sample, this clonotype was seen many times. The chain has TRBV20-1 and TRBJ2-3; no reliable D call. Germline V lookup: CDR1 DFQATT, CDR2 SNEGSKA (reference sequence). This CDR3 has 16 amino acids. Trimming removed 5 bases from V and 4 bases from J, with 22 bases in between. This CDR3 is CSASWSPSKAADTQYF. The CDR3 DNA reads TGCAGTGCTTCGTGGAGTCCCTCTAAGGCGGCAGATACGCAGTATTTT.

Notes on this clonotype: With a much larger clone just one base away, this may be a read error. The V call is TRBV20-1, the J call TRBJ2-1; the D call may be TRBD1 or TRBD2 (5 bases each). Germline V gene sequence: CDR1 DFQATT, CDR2 SNEGSKA (reference sequence). Trimming removed 2 bases from V and 4 bases from J, with 15 bases in between. There are 15 residues in the CDR3. The CDR3 region has the DNA TGCAGTGCTAGATATCCCGGGACGTCTTACAATGAGCAGTTCTTC. Protein sequence: CSARYPGTSYNEQFF.

This clonotype was picked up many times. V gene TRBV15 combines with J gene TRBJ1-1, with D hard to call. V lost 3 bases and J lost 6, with 11 bases in between. The CDR3 consists of 13 residues. Germline assignment: CDR1 LNHNV and CDR2 YYDKDF (reference sequence). CDR3 DNA sequence: TGTGCCACCAGCAGGGCGGAACTCCCTGAAGCTTTCTTT. Translating gives CATSRAELPEAFF.

The rearrangement joins TRBV7-2 to TRBJ2-3; no definite D call. Germline V gene sequence: CDR1 SGHTA, CDR2 FQGNSA. The CDR3 is 17 residues long. V lost 5 bases and J lost 0, with 18 bases in between. CDR3 nucleotides: TGTGCCAGCAGCGAAAGACGGTTGAGTTCTAGCACAGATACGCAGTATTTT. It translates to CASSERRLSSSTDTQYF.

By share, this clonotype ranks as medium-sized. The chain couples TRBV5-1 to TRBJ1-5, with 10 bases lining up with TRBD1. This CDR3 contains 14 residues. Germline assignment: CDR1 SGHRS and CDR2 YFSETQ. J lost 7 bases, V lost 3 bases, and 4 bases had no gene match. CDR3 sequence (DNA): TGCGCCAGCAGCTCAGGACAGGGGGGACAGCCCCAGCATTTT. Protein product: CASSSGQGGQPQHF. Using reference TRBV5-1 and TRBJ1-5 for the parts outside the CDR3, the full variable domain is KAGVTQTPRYLIKTRGQQVTLSCSPISGHRSVSWYQQTPGQGLQFLFEYFSETQRNKGNFPGRFSGRQFSNSRSEMNVSTLELGDSALYLCASSSGQGGQPQHFGDGTRLSIL.

This clonotype was recorded at least ten times. The chain carries TRBV12-3 or TRBV12-4 and TRBJ1-1; tentatively, D is TRBD1 (6 bases). Trimming cost V 5 bases and J 4 bases, with 17 bases left between them. This CDR3 is built from 15 residues. The CDR3 DNA reads as TGTGCCAGCAGTCGGGCAGGGGAGTGGGGCACTGAAGCTTTCTTT. It codes for CASSRAGEWGTEAFF.

This clonotype occurred many times. Written as DNA, the CDR3 is TGTGCCAGCAGCCCAGGACTAGCGGGATTTAGCTCCTACAATGAGCAGTTCTTC. As protein: CASSPGLAGFSSYNEQFF. V gene TRBV7-8 combines with J gene TRBJ2-1; 12 bases map to TRBD2. The CDR3 covers 18 residues. CDR1 is SGHVS and CDR2 is FQNEAQ in the germline V gene. V trimming: 5 bases; J trimming: 0 bases; junction bases outside the gene matches: 8.

This clonotype was found many times. The CDR3 nucleotides read TGCGCCAGCAGCCAAGAACCCTCGGGGACTAGCGGGCACAATGAGCAGTTCTTC. This translates into CASSQEPSGTSGHNEQFF. The chain links TRBV4-1 to TRBJ2-1, with 12 bases aligning to TRBD2. Germline CDR1 MGHRA, CDR2 YSYEKL. V shed 0 bases, J shed 5 bases, and the junction held 8 bases outside the gene matches. The length of the CDR3 is 18 residues.

This clonotype was seen repeatedly, ten times or more. The chain links TRBV5-1 to TRBJ2-4; TRBD1 might be the D (5 bases). The germline CDR1 and CDR2 sequences are SGHRS and YFSETQ. The ends were cut back, 2 bases at V and 3 bases at J, with 9 bases in the middle. This CDR3 has 14 amino acids. CDR3 sequence: CASSFDSLKNIQYF. CDR3 sequence (DNA): TGCGCCAGCAGCTTCGACAGTCTCAAAAACATTCAGTACTTC.

This clonotype was seen many times. The chain recombines TRBV6-1 with TRBJ1-5; TRBD1 matches at 9 bases. The junction had 6 bases not matched to a gene; V was cut back by 4 bases and J by 2 bases. Per germline, CDR1 MNHNS and CDR2 SASEGT. This CDR3 comprises 16 residues. As DNA, the CDR3 is TGTGCCAGCAGTGTAACAGGGGGCATCGGCAATCAGCCCCAGCATTTT. Translated: CASSVTGGIGNQPQHF.

This clonotype was observed many times. The chain couples TRBV12-3 or TRBV12-4 to TRBJ2-6; D is uncertain. Trimming pared 5 bases from V and 2 bases from J, leaving 7 bases between. The CDR3 is 14 residues long. For the CDR3, the DNA is TGTGCCAGCAGTCCGGTGCCTGGGGCCAACGTCCTGACTTTC. Its protein product is CASSPVPGANVLTF.